This TCR beta chain was found in a study of identical twins. Germline loops: CDR1 DFQATT, CDR2 SNEGSKA (reference sequence). J gave up 7 bases and V 1 base, and 13 bases lay outside the gene matches. CDR3 length: 15 residues. This clonotype appeared many times. TCRdb re-called the 5' RACE reads with MiXCR, one entry per CDR3 protein. The sample yields a few hundred thousand distinct CDR3 sequences, just under 10% seen once. These records were also assigned to another study, of yellow fever vaccine responses in identical twins.

The rearrangement links TRBV20-1 to TRBJ2-7, with 7 bases aligning to TRBD1. This sequence originates from a woman under 30 in good health. Sequences were obtained from PBMCs. The CDR3 nucleotides are TGCAGTGCTAGAGGAGGGGCGAGGGGGCCCTCAGAGCAGTACTTC. It is translated as CSARGGARGPSEQYF.